The 25 T cell receptor beta chains in this list originate from one sample, sequenced in a study of T cells after posttransplantation cyclophosphamide. The protocol was immunoSEQ multiplex PCR, while the TCRdb copy is restricted to in-frame clones and leaves out a portion. The table includes 32,000 or so clones, about 90% detected once. The sequencing sample was made of PBMCs. The receptor set was obtained from a woman aged 40 to 50 with a blood cancer, CMV-positive, and with a related stem cell donor.

The chain links TRBV2 to TRBJ1-4, with 7 nucleotides matching TRBD1. CDR3 length equals 14 residues. The V gene end was trimmed by 6 bases and the J gene end by 5 bases; junction bases not matched to a gene: 6. Germline CDR1 and CDR2: SNHLY and FYNNEI. CDR3 in DNA: TGTGCCAGCAGCTGGACAGGAGGAAATGAAAAACTGTTTTTT. Encoded protein: CASSWTGGNEKLFF.

This chain connects TRBV2 to TRBJ2-1, with TRBD2 identical over 10 bases. This CDR3 region has 17 residues. V shed 1 base, J shed 3 bases, and the junction held 6 bases outside the gene matches. Germline V lookup: CDR1 SNHLY, CDR2 FYNNEI. For the CDR3, the DNA is TGTGCCAGCAGTGAAGTAGCGGGGGGAGGGTTCTACAATGAGCAGTTCTTC. Protein: CASSEVAGGGFYNEQFF. Using reference TRBV2 and TRBJ2-1 for the parts outside the CDR3, the full variable domain is EPEVTQTPSHQVTQMGQEVILRCVPISNHLYFYWYRQILGQKVEFLVSFYNNEISEKSEIFDDQFSVERPDGSNFTLKIRSTKLEDSAMYFCASSEVAGGGFYNEQFFGPGTRLTVL.

The genes are TRBV11-2 and TRBJ1-1, with D tentatively TRBD1 (6 bases). Germline CDR1 SGHAT, CDR2 FQNNGV. CDR3 size: 14 residues. V lost 5 bases, J lost 7 bases, and 17 bases lay in between. The CDR3 protein is CASSRLAQGSEAFF. As DNA, the CDR3 is TGTGCCAGCAGCAGATTAGCACAGGGTAGTGAAGCTTTCTTT.

The gene calls are TRBV11-2 and TRBJ2-5; D is perhaps TRBD2 (6 bases). This CDR3 has 14 amino acids. The V end was cut by 0 bases, the J end by 5 bases, with 10 bases between. Germline CDR1 is SGHAT and CDR2 is FQNNGV. The CDR3 sequence is CASSLDAGLETQYF. The CDR3, as DNA: TGTGCCAGCAGCTTAGATGCGGGGCTTGAGACCCAGTACTTC.

The V call is TRBV27, the J call TRBJ2-7, with 12 bases matching TRBD2. The germline V gene has CDR1 MNHEY and CDR2 SMNVEV (reference sequence). The CDR3 has 15 residues. The junction had 8 bases not matched to a gene; V was cut back by 6 bases and J by 5 bases. CDR3: CASSPLAGGPHEQYF. The DNA for the CDR3 is TGTGCCAGCAGCCCCCTAGCGGGGGGGCCTCACGAGCAGTACTTC.

This chain joins TRBV29-1 and TRBJ1-5, with D tentatively TRBD1 (6 bases). V gave up 6 bases and J gave up 0 bases, with 12 bases separating them. Germline CDR1 reads SQVTM; CDR2 reads ANQGSEA. The CDR3 has 14 residues. As DNA, the CDR3 is TGCAGCGTACGCACAGGGTATAGCAATCAGCCCCAGCATTTT. Residues: CSVRTGYSNQPQHF.

This rearrangement joins TRBV7-9 to TRBJ1-2; D not certain. From germline, CDR1 is SEHNR and CDR2 FQNEAQ (reference sequence). The V end was cut by 0 bases, the J end by 5 bases, with 13 bases between. There are 15 residues in the CDR3. The CDR3 loop reads CASSLATPGWYGYTF. The CDR3 region has the DNA TGTGCCAGCAGCTTAGCGACCCCGGGTTGGTATGGCTACACCTTC. Complete variable domain (other parts from reference TRBV7-9 and TRBJ1-2): DTGVSQNPRHKITKRGQNVTFRCDPISEHNRLYWYRQTLGQGPEFLTYFQNEAQLEKSRLLSDRFSAERPKGSFSTLEIQRTEQGDSAMYLCASSLATPGWYGYTFGSGTRLTVV.

J is TRBJ2-5 and V is TRBV29-1; no clear D gene. Per the germline V gene, CDR1 is SQVTM and CDR2 is ANQGSEA. The CDR3 has 12 amino acids. V was cut by 8 bases and J by 1 base, with 11 bases left in between. CDR3 region: CSTGHLQETQYF. The CDR3 DNA reads as TGCAGCACTGGGCACCTCCAAGAGACCCAGTACTTC.

The gene calls are TRBV7-2 and TRBJ1-2, with a possible D match to TRBD1 (6 bases). V was trimmed by 5 bases and J by 4 bases, leaving 17 bases between them. There are 15 residues in the CDR3. The germline V gene has CDR1 SGHTA and CDR2 FQGNSA. The CDR3 nucleotides read TGTGCCAGCAGCAGGGCAGGGGTTCTTGTCTATGGCTACACCTTC. Translation: CASSRAGVLVYGYTF.

In its sample, this clone was seen once. The rearrangement uses TRBV27 and TRBJ2-7; D is possibly TRBD1 (5 bases). This CDR3 is built from 13 residues. The V gene's germline CDR1 is MNHEY and CDR2 SMNVEV (reference sequence). Trimming removed 2 bases from V and 1 base from J, with 6 bases in between. CDR3 coding DNA: TGTGCCAGCAGTTTAGGGGCGTCCTACGAGCAGTACTTC. Translated: CASSLGASYEQYF.

V and J are TRBV5-6 and TRBJ1-1, with 8 bases identical to TRBD1. J was trimmed by 4 bases and V by 5 bases; bases with no gene match: 10. From germline, CDR1 is SGHDT and CDR2 YYEEEE. The CDR3 length is 15 residues. In DNA, the CDR3 is TGTGCCAGCAGATATGGACAGGGCTTGGGCACTGAAGCTTTCTTT. It codes for CASRYGQGLGTEAFF.

The chain combines TRBV12-5 with TRBJ1-5; D remains unclear. Trimming left V 2 bases short and J 5 bases short, with 16 bases between. Germline V lookup: CDR1 LGHNT, CDR2 FRNRAP. CDR3 length equals 16 residues. In nucleotides, the CDR3 is TGTGCTAGTGGTTTGCGGCTCGGCCGGGGTGATCAGCCCCAGCATTTT. Its translation: CASGLRLGRGDQPQHF. The complete variable domain, with remaining parts taken from reference TRBV12-5 and TRBJ1-5, reads DARVTQTPRHKVTEMGQEVTMRCQPILGHNTVFWYRQTMMQGLELLAYFRNRAPLDDSGMPKDRFSAEMPDATLATLKIQPSEPRDSAVYFCASGLRLGRGDQPQHFGDGTRLSIL.

The chain combines TRBV28 with TRBJ2-7; TRBD2 matches at 14 bases. The ends lost 4 bases at V and 6 bases at J; junction bases unmatched: 5. The CDR3 loop spans 15 amino acids. The germline V gene has CDR1 MDHEN and CDR2 SYDVKM. The CDR3 DNA is TGTGCCAGCAGTTCCAGACTAGCGGGGGGGACCGAGCAGTACTTC. Its protein is CASSSRLAGGTEQYF.

This sequence joins TRBV5-1 and TRBJ1-1; 10 bases are a match to TRBD1. J lost 2 bases, V lost 4 bases, and 5 bases had no gene match. The CDR3 consists of 15 residues. Germline V gene data show CDR1 as SGHRS and CDR2 as YFSETQ. The CDR3 nucleotides read TGCGCCAGCAGCGAGACAGGGGGCTCCAACACTGAAGCTTTCTTT. Translating gives CASSETGGSNTEAFF.

The gene calls are TRBV2 and TRBJ1-2; TRBD1 matches 11 bases. The germline V gene encodes CDR1 SNHLY and CDR2 FYNNEI. V gave up 5 bases and J gave up 2 bases; unmatched junction bases: 10. The CDR3 length is 17 residues. CDR3 sequence (DNA): TGTGCCAGCAGTAAAGGACAGGGGGCGCCCCTAAACTATGGCTACACCTTC. Its translation: CASSKGQGAPLNYGYTF.

The chain combines TRBV27 with TRBJ1-5, with D unclear. This CDR3 contains 15 residues. Germline values: CDR1 MNHEY, CDR2 SMNVEV (reference sequence). V shed 5 bases and J shed 5 bases, with 16 bases lying between them. The CDR3 DNA is TGTGCCAGCAGTCCGAGGGCCGGGAGGGATCAGCCCCAGCATTTT. Protein: CASSPRAGRDQPQHF.

The chain links TRBV7-2 to TRBJ2-1; D is unresolved. This CDR3 has 14 residues. Trimming stripped 5 bases from V and 2 bases from J, with 10 bases between. Germline V gene lookup returns CDR1 SGHTA and CDR2 FQGNSA. The CDR3 sequence is CASSPLQAYNEQFF. DNA for the CDR3: TGTGCCAGCAGCCCACTTCAGGCCTACAATGAGCAGTTCTTC.

The chain joins TRBV5-6 to TRBJ1-5; D gene unclear. V shed 1 base and J shed 0 bases, with 14 bases lying between them. CDR3 length: 17 residues. Per germline, CDR1 SGHDT and CDR2 YYEEEE. In DNA, the CDR3 is TGTGCCAGCAGCTTGATGGTTCTACGGGATAGCAATCAGCCCCAGCATTTT. As protein: CASSLMVLRDSNQPQHF.

The chain uses TRBV4-3 and TRBJ2-1; D not certain. CDR1 is LGHNA, CDR2 YSLEER, per germline. CDR3 length: 15 residues. Trimming took off 0 bases at V and 2 bases at J, with 8 bases between the two ends. CDR3 in amino acids: CASSQERPAYNEQFF. CDR3 bases: TGCGCCAGCAGCCAAGAGAGGCCAGCCTACAATGAGCAGTTCTTC.

The J gene is TRBJ1-2, the V gene TRBV19; TRBD1 matches at 7 bases. The CDR3 totals 14 residues. The V gene end was trimmed by 5 bases and the J gene end by 4 bases; junction bases not matched to a gene: 7. CDR1 and CDR2 (germline): LNHDA, SQIVND (reference sequence). The chain's CDR3 is CASSRRTGPYGYTF. In DNA, the CDR3 is TGTGCCAGTAGTCGCAGGACAGGCCCCTATGGCTACACCTTC. The full variable domain, with the rest looked up from reference TRBV19 and TRBJ1-2, is DGGITQSPKYLFRKEGQNVTLSCEQNLNHDAMYWYRQDPGQGLRLIYYSQIVNDFQKGDIAEGYSVSREKKESFPLTVTSAQKNPTAFYLCASSRRTGPYGYTFGSGTRLTVV.

The V and J genes are TRBV7-9 and TRBJ1-4; TRBD1 matches 8 bases. Losses at the gene ends were 1 base for V and 7 bases for J; bases not matched to a gene: 11. Germline V gene sequence: CDR1 SEHNR, CDR2 FQNEAQ (reference sequence). The CDR3 totals 17 residues. The chain's CDR3 is CASSLVSPDRGREKLFF. CDR3 nucleotide sequence: TGTGCCAGCAGCTTAGTATCCCCTGACAGGGGACGTGAAAAACTGTTTTTT.

V is TRBV9 and J is TRBJ2-7, with D tentatively TRBD2 (6 bases). Trimming took 0 bases from V and 6 from J, leaving 16 bases between them. CDR1 and CDR2 from the germline V gene are SGDLS and YYNGEE. CDR3 length: 15 residues. The CDR3 bases are TGTGCCAGCAGCGTAGCTTCCGCGGGGCGGCTCGAGCAGTACTTC. Protein product: CASSVASAGRLEQYF.

Note on this clone: The sample contains more than one DNA sequence encoding this CDR3. The gene calls are TRBV19 and TRBJ1-6; TRBD1 matches at 11 bases. CDR3 length equals 13 residues. After removal of 10 bases from V and 13 bases from J, the junction contained 9 bases not matched to a gene. CDR1 is LNHDA and CDR2 is SQIVND in the germline V gene (reference sequence). CDR3 in amino acids: CATRDRGNSPLHF. In nucleotides, the CDR3 is TGTGCCACTCGGGACAGGGGGAACTCCCCCCTCCACTTT.

This clone came up once. The chain carries TRBV14 and TRBJ2-6; unclear D gene. The V gene lost 0 bases and the J gene lost 4 bases, with 25 bases spanning the gap. CDR1 is SGHDN, CDR2 FVKESK, per germline. The CDR3 length is 21 residues. The chain's CDR3 is CASSQDMWASPGLKGANVLTF. Written as DNA, the CDR3 is TGTGCCAGCAGCCAAGATATGTGGGCCTCCCCAGGTCTAAAAGGGGCCAACGTCCTGACTTTC.

The chain uses TRBV2 and TRBJ2-3, with a tentative D call TRBD2 (5 bases). The V end was cut by 4 bases, the J end by 0 bases, with 20 bases between. This CDR3 is 18 amino acids long. Germline lookup yields CDR1 SNHLY and CDR2 FYNNEI. The CDR3 reads CASSATLGVVTSTDTQYF. CDR3 nucleotides: TGTGCCAGCAGTGCCACCTTGGGAGTCGTAACTAGCACAGATACGCAGTATTTT.